The rows below give T cell receptor beta chains drawn from one sample of a study of T and B cells in COVID-19 patients. TCRdb called the multiplex PCR reads again in MiXCR, with one record for every CDR3 protein. Of 4,500 to 5,500 distinct CDR3 sequences in the sample, roughly 30% were seen once. Input material: blood. These receptors were taken from a human donor with active COVID-19. CDR3s include the opening cysteine and the closing phenylalanine or tryptophan. The D gene is left open where the match is weak. Not all rows give a size; the values are once, few, many and, for expanded clones, a class.

>TRBJ1-1|.|TRBV7-9|.
TGTGCCAGCAGCTTACCTACAGGGCGCACTGAAGCTTTCTTT
CASSLPTGRTEAFF
>TRBJ2-1|TRBD2|TRBV5-1|many
TGCGCCAGCAGCGCGGGACTAGCGGGAGTAGATGAGCAGTTCTTC
CASSAGLAGVDEQFF
>TRBJ1-2|.|TRBV12-3/TRBV12-4|.
TGTGCCAGCAGCACACGATTGACAGTCTCTCCCGGGGTTGGCTACACCTTC
CASSTRLTVSPGVGYTF
>TRBJ1-1|TRBD1|TRBV20-1|.
TGCAGTGCTAGAGATGGCAGGGGGCAAAACACTGAAGCTTTCTTT
CSARDGRGQNTEAFF
>TRBJ2-1|TRBD1|TRBV20-1|.
TGCAGTGCTAGCTTCTGGACAGGGGGCACTTACGAGCAGTTCTTC
CSASFWTGGTYEQFF
>TRBJ2-5|TRBD1|TRBV24-1|few
TGTGCCACCAGCGTGGGACAGGGGGCCGAGACCCAGTACTTC
CATSVGQGAETQYF
>TRBJ2-7|.|TRBV7-9|many
TGTGCCAGCAGCTTAGTATCGGGAGGACAGTACGAGCAGTACTTC
CASSLVSGGQYEQYF
>TRBJ2-3|.|TRBV19|large
TGTGCCAGTAGGGGGCGCGGCACAGATACGCAGTATTTT
CASRGRGTDTQYF
>TRBJ2-1|TRBD1|TRBV5-4|medium-sized
TGTGCCAGCAGCCCAGACAGGGGTCCTTACAATGAGCAGTTCTTC
CASSPDRGPYNEQFF
>TRBJ1-2|TRBD1|TRBV12-3/TRBV12-4|few
TGTGCCAGCAGTCCCCGACAGGGTTCGAACTATGGCTACACCTTC
CASSPRQGSNYGYTF
>TRBJ1-6|.|TRBV19|medium-sized
TGTGCCAGTAGTATCCAGGGGATAGATAATTCACCCCTCCACTTT
CASSIQGIDNSPLHF
>TRBJ2-5|TRBD2|TRBV20-1|.
TGCAGTGCTAGAGATCCGCGGGGGACCAAAGAGACCCAGTACTTC
CSARDPRGTKETQYF
>TRBJ2-1|TRBD1|TRBV11-3|.
TGTGCCAGCAGCTACGGGACAGGGGATGAGCAGTTCTTC
CASSYGTGDEQFF
>TRBJ1-2|.|TRBV5-1|few
TGCGCCAGCAGCTTGGGGGGACGGGAAAACTATGGCTACACCTTC
CASSLGGRENYGYTF
>TRBJ1-5|.|TRBV20-1|.
TGCAGTGCTAGAGAGTTAGACAGGAGCAAGCCCCAGCATTTT
CSARELDRSKPQHF
>TRBJ2-7|.|TRBV29-1|large
TGCAGCGTTGGAGGGCCCGAGCAGTACTTC
CSVGGPEQYF
>TRBJ2-1|TRBD2|TRBV7-9|few
TGTGCCAGCAGCTCACCTCACAGCGGGAATTACAATGAGCAGTTCTTC
CASSSPHSGNYNEQFF
>TRBJ2-7|TRBD1|TRBV19|.
TGTGCCAGTAACCCGGACAGGAGACGCCGGGACAGGGCCTACGAGCAGTACTTC
CASNPDRRRRDRAYEQYF
>TRBJ2-1|TRBD2|TRBV5-1|.
TGCGCCAGCAGCTTGGTCGGGACTAGCGGGAGAGGTGAGCAGTTCTTC
CASSLVGTSGRGEQFF
>TRBJ1-5|.|TRBV19|many
TGTGCCAGTAGTATACAGGCCCCCGGGTCCCAGCATTTT
CASSIQAPGSQHF
>TRBJ1-5|.|TRBV29-1|.
TGCAGCGTTGATAGCGGGCCCCAGCATTTT
CSVDSGPQHF
>TRBJ1-4|TRBD1|TRBV29-1|medium-sized
TGCAGCGCTGGGACAGCCGCGGAAAAACTGTTTTTT
CSAGTAAEKLFF
>TRBJ2-3|.|TRBV11-2|.
TGTGCCAGCAGCCTCACAACGAGGTTCACAGATACGCAGTATTTT
CASSLTTRFTDTQYF
>TRBJ1-5|.|TRBV24-1|few
TGTGCCACCAGTGATTTGTCTGGGGATCAGCCCCAGCATTTT
CATSDLSGDQPQHF
>TRBJ2-1|.|TRBV27|medium-sized
TGTGCCAGCAGTATTCCGTACAATGAGCAGTTCTTC
CASSIPYNEQFF
>TRBJ1-2|.|TRBV5-1|.
TGCGCCAGCAGCTTAACCTCACTCTATGGCTACACCTTC
CASSLTSLYGYTF
>TRBJ2-7|.|TRBV7-9|.
TGTGCCAGCAGCTTAGATTACAGCGAGCAGTACTTC
CASSLDYSEQYF
>TRBJ1-1|.|TRBV20-1|.
TGCAGTGCTACCCGGGGGCCTGAAGCTTTCTTT
CSATRGPEAFF
>TRBJ1-1|TRBD1|TRBV4-3|medium-sized
TGCGCCAGCAGCCAAGCGACAGGGGGGCGAGGCTCTGAAGCTTTCTTT
CASSQATGGRGSEAFF
>TRBJ2-1|TRBD2|TRBV6-1|.
TGTGCCAGCGGGACTAGCGGGAGGGCCCTCGATGAGCAGTTCTTC
CASGTSGRALDEQFF
>TRBJ1-6|.|TRBV12-3/TRBV12-4|many
TGTGCCAGCAGTTTAGCCCATCTGGGAGGTTCACCCCTCCACTTT
CASSLAHLGGSPLHF
>TRBJ2-3|TRBD2|TRBV24-1|.
TGTGCCACCAGTGACCCCCGCGGGAGGGACACAGATACGCAGTATTTT
CATSDPRGRDTDTQYF
>TRBJ1-2|.|TRBV5-4|.
TGTGCCAGCAGCTTGGCCAGCCCCTATGGCTACACCTTC
CASSLASPYGYTF
>TRBJ2-1|.|TRBV11-3|large
TGTGCCAGCAGCTTCCCGACCGGGGCCTTCGTTGATGAGCAGTTCTTC
CASSFPTGAFVDEQFF
>TRBJ2-5|TRBD2|TRBV5-1|few
TGCGCCAGCAGCTTGGCCCTAGCGGGAGGGCGAGGAGAGACCCAGTACTTC
CASSLALAGGRGETQYF
>TRBJ2-3|TRBD2|TRBV6-2/TRBV6-3|medium-sized
TGTGCCAGCAGGCCGACTAGCGGGAGATCAGATACGCAGTATTTT
CASRPTSGRSDTQYF
>TRBJ2-4|TRBD2|TRBV7-9|.
TGTGCCAGCAGCCCGACCCGGCTAGCGGGAGGTAAAAACATTCAGTACTTC
CASSPTRLAGGKNIQYF
>TRBJ2-5|TRBD2|TRBV6-2/TRBV6-3|medium-sized
TGTGCCAGCAGTTACTCGCAGCCCCGGGGGGTGACCCAGTACTTC
CASSYSQPRGVTQYF
>TRBJ1-5|.|TRBV19|medium-sized
TGTGCCAGTAGTATAGAGGGGTTCAATCAGCCCCAGCATTTT
CASSIEGFNQPQHF
>TRBJ1-1|.|TRBV11-3|medium-sized
TGTGCCAGCAGCCCGGCGGCGGAGCAGGTGGCTTTCTTT
CASSPAAEQVAFF
>TRBJ2-1|.|TRBV27|medium-sized
TGTGCCAGCAGTTTGGCCTCCTCTAGCCTGGACAATGAGCAGTTCTTC
CASSLASSSLDNEQFF
>TRBJ1-1|.|TRBV10-3|.
TGCGCCAGCAGCCAGATGAACACTGAAGCTTTCTTT
CASSQMNTEAFF
>TRBJ2-2|TRBD1|TRBV25-1|few
TGTGCCAGCAGTGTAGACAGGGTAACCGGGGAGCTGTTTTTT
CASSVDRVTGELFF
>TRBJ1-4|.|TRBV29-1|once
TGCAGCGAAGGGGGGGGAGGTGAAAAACTGTTTTTT
CSEGGGGEKLFF
>TRBJ1-3|.|TRBV5-5|medium-sized
TGTGCCAGCAGCTCGAAGATCCCCGGAAACACCATATATTTT
CASSSKIPGNTIYF